These 11 T cell receptor beta chains were sequenced from one sample in a study of T cells after yellow fever vaccination. TCRdb re-derived calls from the 5' RACE reads in MiXCR, one entry per CDR3 protein. The profile shows approximately 120,000 distinct CDR3 sequences, more than 6% of them singletons. The input for sequencing was CD4+ T cells sorted from PBMCs, taken less than 11 days after the first yellow fever vaccination. Receptor source: a man aged 18 to 30 who received the YFV17D yellow fever vaccine.

This clonotype was detected ten times or more. The chain joins TRBV6-1 to TRBJ2-7; possible D gene TRBD1, 6 bases. In germline, CDR1 is MNHNS, CDR2 SASEGT. V lost 0 bases and J 4 bases, leaving 10 bases between the germline ends. This CDR3 spans 14 amino acids. CDR3 sequence reads: CASSEAWTAYEQYF. Written as DNA, the CDR3 is TGTGCCAGCAGTGAAGCGTGGACAGCTTACGAGCAGTACTTC.

This clonotype was detected ten times or more. V gene TRBV4-3 combines with J gene TRBJ1-6, with D uncertain. The CDR3 loop spans 17 amino acids. Trimming took off 0 bases at V and 0 bases at J, with 9 bases between the two ends. Germline CDR1 reads LGHNA; CDR2 reads YSLEER. The CDR3, as DNA: TGCGCCAGCAGCCAAGATCGATCAAGCTCCTATAATTCACCCCTCCACTTT. Encoded protein: CASSQDRSSSYNSPLHF.

This clonotype has a count of ten or more. CDR3 amino acids: CASSQESLHGYTF. In DNA form, the CDR3 reads TGCGCCAGCAGCCAAGAGAGTTTGCATGGCTACACCTTC. The chain has TRBV4-1 and TRBJ1-2; D is unresolved. Germline loops: CDR1 MGHRA, CDR2 YSYEKL. V shed 0 bases and J shed 6 bases, with 8 bases lying between them. CDR3 length equals 13 residues.

This clonotype was picked up many times. The rearrangement links TRBV29-1 to TRBJ1-2; D unresolved. Trimming cost V 0 bases and J 2 bases, with 10 bases left between them. Germline-derived CDR1 and CDR2 are SQVTM and ANQGSEA. The CDR3 is 14 amino acids. The CDR3 here is CSVEDSEANYGYTF. The CDR3 DNA reads TGCAGCGTTGAAGATAGCGAGGCCAACTATGGCTACACCTTC.

This clonotype was counted ten times or more. V usage is TRBV7-2 and J usage is TRBJ2-3; D gene uncertain. Trimming took off 5 bases at V and 5 bases at J, with 11 bases between the two ends. The CDR3 totals 13 residues. Germline V CDR1 and CDR2: SGHTA, FQGNSA. Written as DNA, the CDR3 is TGTGCCAGCAGCCAACGACTTAGAGATACGCAGTATTTT. Residues: CASSQRLRDTQYF.

The chain carries TRBV6-5 and TRBJ1-1, with a tentative D call TRBD1 (5 bases). Germline V gives CDR1 MNHEY, CDR2 SVGAGI. V lost 0 bases, J lost 4 bases, and 15 bases lay in between. The CDR3 runs to 16 residues. The CDR3, as DNA: TGTGCCAGCAGTTACTCGAATACGGGGAGGGGCACTGAAGCTTTCTTT. Protein: CASSYSNTGRGTEAFF.

The table lists this clonotype with a count of one. This may be a read error, as it is one base from a much larger clone. The chain carries TRBV7-9 and TRBJ2-7, with D unresolved. The CDR3 is made up of 11 amino acids. Looked up from germline, CDR1 is SEHNR and CDR2 is FQNEAQ (reference sequence). The CDR3 protein is CATSKSNEQYF. The CDR3 region has the DNA TGTGCCACCAGCAAAAGTAACGAGCAGTACTTC.

The chain joins TRBV18 to TRBJ2-2, with D perhaps matching TRBD1 (6 bases). The CDR3 is made up of 12 amino acids. The V gene lost 3 bases and the J gene lost 9 bases, with 8 bases spanning the gap. CDR1 and CDR2 from the germline V gene are KGHSH and LQKENI. The DNA of the CDR3 is TGTGCCAGCTCACCCAGGGGCCGGGAGCTGTTTTTT. This translates into CASSPRGRELFF.

This clonotype showed up many times. The chain employs TRBV27 and TRBJ1-2; possibly TRBD1 for D (6 bases). The germline CDR1 and CDR2 sequences are MNHEY and SMNVEV (reference sequence). V was cut by 8 bases and J by 8 bases, with 21 bases left in between. The CDR3 has 14 amino acids. The CDR3 sequence is CASSTWGGRAGYTF. In nucleotides, the CDR3 is TGTGCCAGCTCAACCTGGGGGGGCAGGGCGGGCTACACCTTC.

This clonotype was recorded many times. The CDR3 loop reads CASLPGLHSETQYF. DNA of the CDR3: TGTGCCAGCTTGCCGGGCCTCCATTCCGAGACCCAGTACTTC. This chain uses TRBV3-1 with TRBJ2-5; no definite D call. The V and J ends lost 8 bases and 5 bases respectively, with 18 bases between them. Germline V gives CDR1 LGHDT, CDR2 YNNKEL (reference sequence). This CDR3 spans 14 amino acids.

The sample holds many counts of this clonotype. CDR3 amino acids: CASSPLGKGGLFPYEQYF. In nucleotides, the CDR3 is TGTGCCAGCTCACCACTCGGGAAAGGGGGCTTATTCCCCTACGAGCAGTACTTC. J is TRBJ2-7 and V is TRBV18, with 7 nucleotides matching TRBD1. The CDR3 totals 18 residues. The V and J ends lost 1 base and 2 bases, in that order; junction bases with no gene match: 14. Germline V CDR1 and CDR2: KGHSH, LQKENI.